The 29 T cell receptor beta chains given below trace back to one sample, sequenced in a study of CXCR3-negative and CXCR3-positive naive CD8 T cells. General study results and limits: CXCR3-negative naive cells had less hydrophobic TRB CDR3s than did CXCR3-positive naive cells.

Preparation of TRB cDNA libraries relied on 5' RACE carrying UMI labels. TCRdb re-called the 5' RACE reads and gives one entry per CDR3 protein, without DNA. This listing includes just under 90,000 distinct CDR3 sequences. Antigens for these TCRs are unknown. The sequencing sample was made of naive CXCR3+ CD8+ T cells from blood. Regarding subset: CD45RO-CCR7+CD27+CD95- naive CD8+ T cells expressing CXCR3 (TNR3+). The receptors come from a human donor in good health. Some clones in this sample may be carry-over from other donors' samples.

The chain recombines TRBV27 with TRBJ2-1; TCRdb reports TRBD1, a call that lacks DNA to check it against. The CDR3 extends over 15 amino acids. Germline CDR1 MNHEY, CDR2 SMNVEV (reference sequence). Here the CDR3 reads CASRLPGQGYNEQFF.

The chain uses TRBV5-4 and TRBJ2-1. The CDR3 is 16 residues long. Germline-derived CDR1 and CDR2 are SGHNT and YYREEE (reference sequence). This chain's CDR3 is CASSLNEQTSYNEQFF.

The V call is TRBV7-2, the J call TRBJ2-7; the D call from TCRdb, TRBD1, cannot be confirmed without DNA. Germline V gene data show CDR1 as SGHTA and CDR2 as FQGNSA. The CDR3 is made up of 15 amino acids. CDR3 region: CASLFDPGEDYEQYF.

The gene calls are TRBV7-9 and TRBJ1-3; TCRdb returns TRBD1, unconfirmable since there is no DNA. Germline V lookup: CDR1 SEHNR, CDR2 FQNEAQ (reference sequence). The CDR3 is made up of 21 amino acids. CDR3 residues: CASSRAWTAEGSPLSGTTIYF.

The chain joins TRBV15 to TRBJ2-3. The germline CDR1 and CDR2 sequences are LNHNV and YYDKDF (reference sequence). The CDR3 covers 13 residues. The chain's CDR3 is CATSLGSTDTQYF.

The chain combines TRBV5-1 with TRBJ2-5. This CDR3 has 14 residues. Germline CDR1 SGHRS, CDR2 YFSETQ. This CDR3 is CASSLLRTQETQYF.

The V call is TRBV2, the J call TRBJ2-3; TCRdb reports TRBD1, a call that lacks DNA to check it against. Germline V gives CDR1 SNHLY, CDR2 FYNNEI. The CDR3 spans 12 residues. The CDR3 spells CASIEGSDTQYF.

The V gene is TRBV7-6, the J gene TRBJ1-2. Germline lookup yields CDR1 SGHVS and CDR2 FNYEAQ. The CDR3 loop spans 13 amino acids. The CDR3 sequence is CASRQEVTSGYTF.

This chain links TRBV6-1 with TRBJ2-1; TCRdb returns TRBD1, unconfirmable since there is no DNA. Germline CDR1 and CDR2: MNHNS and SASEGT. This CDR3 has 12 residues. The CDR3 sequence is CASSEATGEKFF.

This chain links TRBV15 with TRBJ1-2. The V gene's germline CDR1 is LNHNV and CDR2 YYDKDF (reference sequence). CDR3 size: 15 residues. CDR3 residues: CATSRERPANYGYTF.

The chain carries TRBV6-4 and TRBJ2-3. Germline V gene data show CDR1 as MRHNA and CDR2 as SNTAGT. This CDR3 is built from 13 residues. The CDR3 here is CAISESGDREQYF.

The CDR3: CSVEDRRGQETQYF. The J gene is TRBJ2-5, the V gene TRBV29-1; the TCRdb call, TRBD1, lacks DNA for checking. The germline V gene encodes CDR1 SQVTM and CDR2 ANQGSEA. The CDR3 covers 14 residues.

The chain is built from TRBV19 and TRBJ2-1; TCRdb selects TRBD1, and the lack of DNA leaves this call unchecked. The germline V gene has CDR1 LNHDA and CDR2 SQIVND (reference sequence). This CDR3 comprises 16 residues. The CDR3 reads CASRGVAGPHYNEQFF.

The chain employs TRBV5-1 and TRBJ1-6. The CDR3 sequence is 13 residues long. The V gene's germline CDR1 is SGHRS and CDR2 YFSETQ. CDR3 sequence: CASSQSGHSPLHF. Complete variable domain (other parts from reference TRBV5-1 and TRBJ1-6): KAGVTQTPRYLIKTRGQQVTLSCSPISGHRSVSWYQQTPGQGLQFLFEYFSETQRNKGNFPGRFSGRQFSNSRSEMNVSTLELGDSALYLCASSQSGHSPLHFGNGTRLTVT.

This CDR3 is CASSHRTGQTEAFF. V usage is TRBV27 and J usage is TRBJ1-1; as DNA is missing, the TRBD1 call by TCRdb cannot be tested. This CDR3 has 14 amino acids. Germline V gene data show CDR1 as MNHEY and CDR2 as SMNVEV (reference sequence).

V gene TRBV4-3 combines with J gene TRBJ2-4; TCRdb's assignment of TRBD1 cannot be checked, as there is no DNA. This CDR3 spans 16 amino acids. Germline-derived CDR1 and CDR2 are LGHNA and YSLEER. CDR3 residues: CASSQNLRGVENIQYF.

The V and J genes are TRBV29-1 and TRBJ2-6; TCRdb selects TRBD1, and the lack of DNA leaves this call unchecked. The CDR3 spans 17 residues. CDR1 SQVTM and CDR2 ANQGSEA come from the germline V gene. The CDR3 here is CSVGGGDSFSGANVLTF.

The rearrangement links TRBV25-1 to TRBJ2-1; absent DNA, TCRdb's TRBD2 call cannot be checked. This CDR3 contains 19 residues. The germline gives CDR1 MGHDK, CDR2 SYGVNS. Here the CDR3 reads CASSEYFPSGVSSYNEQFF.

The CDR3 protein is CSARDLAGLTSSEQYF. V is TRBV20-1 and J is TRBJ2-7; TCRdb indicates TRBD1, and absent DNA this call remains unverified. CDR1 is DFQATT, CDR2 SNEGSKA, per germline (reference sequence). The CDR3 is made up of 16 amino acids.

This chain joins TRBV6-5 and TRBJ2-1; checking the TCRdb D call of TRBD2 is not possible without DNA. Germline-derived CDR1 and CDR2 are MNHEY and SVGAGI. CDR3 length: 19 amino acids. The CDR3 is CASSYGGEIAGLPFNEQFF.

This chain joins TRBV6-2 or TRBV6-3 and TRBJ2-1; the TCRdb D gene call, TRBD2, has no DNA to confirm it. The CDR3 sequence is 13 residues long. Germline lookup yields CDR1 MNHEY and CDR2 SVGEGT. CDR3 in amino acids: CASSRDHPEREFF.

This chain links TRBV7-9 with TRBJ2-5. This CDR3 is 13 amino acids long. CDR1 is SEHNR and CDR2 is FQNEAQ in the germline V gene (reference sequence). CDR3 region: CASSYQVQETQYF.

This chain uses TRBV6-5 with TRBJ2-5; lacking DNA, the TRBD2 call made by TCRdb goes unchecked. Germline CDR1 reads MNHEY; CDR2 reads SVGAGI. The CDR3 sequence is 14 residues long. The CDR3 region is CASSNSGRGETQYF.

The chain combines TRBV27 with TRBJ2-5; TCRdb reports TRBD2, a call that lacks DNA to check it against. This CDR3 is built from 15 residues. Germline CDR1 reads MNHEY; CDR2 reads SMNVEV (reference sequence). CDR3 sequence: CASSPSMGPKETQYF.

The V call is TRBV7-2, the J call TRBJ2-2. Germline values: CDR1 SGHTA, CDR2 FQGNSA. The CDR3 totals 13 residues. The CDR3 sequence: CASSLVSTGELFF. The full variable domain, with the rest looked up from reference TRBV7-2 and TRBJ2-2, is GAGVSQSPSNKVTEKGKDVELRCDPISGHTALYWYRQSLGQGLEFLIYFQGNSAPDKSGLPSDRFSAERTGGSVSTLTIQRTQQEDSAVYLCASSLVSTGELFFGEGSRLTVL.

The rearrangement uses TRBV11-3 and TRBJ1-2; no DNA is available, so the TRBD1 call from TCRdb remains unchecked. Germline CDR1 and CDR2: SGHNT and YENEEA. The length of the CDR3 is 15 residues. This CDR3 is CASSSRDRGDPGYTF.

J is TRBJ2-1 and V is TRBV9. The germline V gene encodes CDR1 SGDLS and CDR2 YYNGEE. This CDR3 spans 14 amino acids. Here the CDR3 reads CASSVGRTDNEQFF.

The V call is TRBV20-1, the J call TRBJ2-7; the TCRdb call, TRBD1, lacks DNA for checking. CDR1 DFQATT and CDR2 SNEGSKA come from the germline V gene (reference sequence). The CDR3 runs to 15 residues. CDR3 region: CSARPRDRGVYEQYF.

V gene TRBV4-3 combines with J gene TRBJ2-2. The CDR3 loop spans 13 amino acids. CDR1 is LGHNA and CDR2 is YSLEER in the germline V gene. CDR3 sequence: CASSHGETGELLF.